These 3 T cell receptor beta chains were sequenced from one sample in a study of T-cell reconstitution after alpha-beta-depleted transplantation in children. Preparation of the TCRbeta library was carried out with unique molecular identifiers. TCRdb reprocessed the PCR reads via MiXCR and lists one record per CDR3 protein. The table records approximately 130,000 distinct CDR3 sequences, 8.5% to 10% of them present only once. The material sequenced was PBMCs, mostly from graft donor cells, taken 180 days after TCRalphabeta/CD19-depleted stem cell transplant. Every receptor here comes from a girl less than two years old who had a stem cell transplant for combined immunodeficiency, so the T cells may come from the graft donor.

This clonotype occurred a few times. The chain combines TRBV20-1 with TRBJ2-7; TRBD2 aligns across 13 bases. The CDR3 has 16 residues. Trimming took 1 base from V and 0 from J; bases not matched to a gene: 3. Germline CDR1 DFQATT, CDR2 SNEGSKA (reference sequence). The DNA for the CDR3 is TGCAGTGCTAGAGGGGGACTAGCGGGGAACTCCTACGAGCAGTACTTC. Its protein is CSARGGLAGNSYEQYF.

This chain connects TRBV28 to TRBJ1-5; perhaps TRBD1 as D (6 bases). Germline V CDR1 and CDR2: MDHEN, SYDVKM. The CDR3 is 16 amino acids. The ends were cut back, 6 bases at V and 0 bases at J, with 15 bases in the middle. In nucleotides, the CDR3 is TGTGCCAGCAGACCAAGGGGACACCTTAGCAATCAGCCCCAGCATTTT. It yields the protein CASRPRGHLSNQPQHF. The whole variable domain, filled in from reference TRBV28 and TRBJ1-5, reads DVKVTQSSRYLVKRTGEKVFLECVQDMDHENMFWYRQDPGLGLRLIYFSYDVKMKEKGDIPEGYSVSREKKERFSLILESASTNQTSMYLCASRPRGHLSNQPQHFGDGTRLSIL.

This clonotype was counted a few times. This chain uses TRBV12-3 or TRBV12-4 with TRBJ2-3, with no clear D. The CDR3 contains 12 residues. With 5 bases removed from V and 5 bases from J, the gap between germline ends came to 8 bases. CDR3 DNA sequence: TGTGCCAGCAGTCCTCGGCGAGATACGCAGTATTTT. As protein: CASSPRRDTQYF.